The next 24 T cell receptor beta chains were all read from a single sample in a study of neurological immune-mediated disorders. TCRdb called the 5' RACE reads again in MiXCR, with one record for every CDR3 protein. The sample lists roughly 46,000 distinct CDR3 sequences, 1.9% occurring once. The sequencing sample was made of PBMCs. Source of these receptors: a woman between 35 and 50 years old with multiple sclerosis.

This clonotype was observed many times. The chain uses TRBV20-1 and TRBJ2-2; 8 positions agree with TRBD2. Germline loops: CDR1 DFQATT, CDR2 SNEGSKA (reference sequence). This CDR3 comprises 15 residues. The V gene end was trimmed by 5 bases and the J gene end by 5 bases; junction bases not matched to a gene: 10. The CDR3 DNA follows: TGCAGTGCTGGGGTTTGGGAGCGGGAGACCGGGGAGCTGTTTTTT. It translates to CSAGVWERETGELFF.

The rearrangement uses TRBV18 and TRBJ1-1; D may be TRBD1 (6 bases). Germline-derived CDR1 and CDR2 are KGHSH and LQKENI. This CDR3 has 16 residues. Between the trimmed V and J ends, which lost 2 bases and 0 bases, there was a span of 13 bases. The CDR3: CASSPRGVAMNTEAFF. CDR3 bases: TGTGCCAGCTCACCAAGGGGGGTTGCCATGAACACTGAAGCTTTCTTT.

This clonotype was counted many times. The chain employs TRBV18 and TRBJ1-4; 9 bases agree with TRBD1. There are 15 residues in the CDR3. Germline CDR1 is KGHSH and CDR2 is LQKENI. V trimming: 5 bases; J trimming: 4 bases; junction bases outside the gene matches: 5. CDR3: CASSFPGQGNEKLFF. CDR3 DNA: TGTGCCAGCTCATTTCCGGGACAGGGTAATGAAAAACTGTTTTTT.

In this sample, this clonotype turned up many times. The chain has TRBV20-1 and TRBJ2-3; 8 bases are a match to TRBD1. After removal of 5 bases from V and 4 bases from J, the junction contained 8 bases not matched to a gene. The CDR3 has 14 residues. Per the germline V gene, CDR1 is DFQATT and CDR2 is SNEGSKA (reference sequence). The DNA for the CDR3 is TGCAGTGCTTTTCCAGGGGGCACGGCAGATACGCAGTATTTT. Encoded protein: CSAFPGGTADTQYF.

This clonotype was detected ten times or more. This chain links TRBV7-2 with TRBJ2-3, with 13 bases aligning to TRBD2. V lost 2 bases, J lost 5 bases, and 4 bases stayed unmatched. This CDR3 region has 16 residues. From germline, CDR1 is SGHTA and CDR2 FQGNSA. This CDR3 is CASSLTSGGAKDTQYF. CDR3 sequence (DNA): TGTGCCAGCAGCTTAACTAGCGGGGGGGCGAAAGATACGCAGTATTTT.

This clonotype was seen many times. The gene calls are TRBV5-1 and TRBJ1-4, with D possibly matching TRBD1 (6 bases). CDR1 and CDR2 from the germline V gene are SGHRS and YFSETQ. The CDR3 length is 14 residues. V was clipped by 0 bases and J by 8 bases, with 11 bases between them. The CDR3 sequence is CASSLVSGEEKLFF. CDR3 in DNA: TGCGCCAGCAGCTTGGTCTCAGGGGAGGAAAAACTGTTTTTT.

At least ten counts were recorded for this clonotype. The J gene is TRBJ2-1, the V gene TRBV5-1; the match to TRBD2 covers 7 bases. The germline V gene encodes CDR1 SGHRS and CDR2 YFSETQ. The CDR3 runs 14 residues. Trimming at V came to 4 bases and at J to 8 bases, leaving 9 bases not matched to a gene. The CDR3 region has the DNA TGCGCCAGCAGCCGATGGGGAGGGAACGATGAGCAGTTCTTC. Its protein is CASSRWGGNDEQFF.

This clonotype was observed at least ten times. J is TRBJ1-1 and V is TRBV6-5; 8 nucleotides agree with TRBD1. The CDR3 covers 15 residues. With 4 bases clipped from V and 4 bases from J, the junction kept 8 bases outside the gene matches. Germline loops: CDR1 MNHEY, CDR2 SVGAGI. CDR3 protein: CASSSLDRGGTEAFF. CDR3 sequence (DNA): TGTGCCAGCAGTTCGCTTGACAGGGGAGGCACTGAAGCTTTCTTT.

This clonotype showed up many times. CDR3 residues: CASSFLNTEAFF. The CDR3 nucleotides are TGTGCCAGCAGCTTTTTAAACACTGAAGCTTTCTTT. This chain links TRBV7-9 with TRBJ1-1; D is uncertain. The CDR3 covers 12 residues. CDR1 SEHNR and CDR2 FQNEAQ come from the germline V gene (reference sequence). Trimming stripped 3 bases from V and 2 bases from J, with 4 bases between. Based on the CDR3 plus reference TRBV7-9 and TRBJ1-1, the full variable domain is DTGVSQNPRHKITKRGQNVTFRCDPISEHNRLYWYRQTLGQGPEFLTYFQNEAQLEKSRLLSDRFSAERPKGSFSTLEIQRTEQGDSAMYLCASSFLNTEAFFGQGTRLTVV.

There are many counts of this clonotype. The chain employs TRBV5-1 and TRBJ1-1; 8 positions match TRBD1. V lost 2 bases to trimming and J lost 1 base; unmatched junction nucleotides: 1. Per the germline V gene, CDR1 is SGHRS and CDR2 is YFSETQ. CDR3 length: 14 residues. The chain's CDR3 is CASSFDRGNTEAFF. The CDR3 DNA is TGCGCCAGCAGCTTCGACAGGGGGAACACTGAAGCTTTCTTT.

This clonotype was counted at least ten times. The CDR3 protein is CASSPGQGGPGELFF. The CDR3 DNA follows: TGCGCCAGCAGCCCTGGTCAGGGCGGTCCCGGGGAGCTGTTTTTT. V is TRBV5-1 and J is TRBJ2-2; TRBD1 is a possible D gene (5 bases). V lost 4 bases and J lost 6, with 16 bases in between. Germline lookup yields CDR1 SGHRS and CDR2 YFSETQ. This CDR3 region has 15 residues.

This clonotype has ten or more counts. The genes are TRBV7-9 and TRBJ2-3; D call uncertain. The CDR3 has 11 amino acids. Germline CDR1 SEHNR, CDR2 FQNEAQ (reference sequence). CDR3: CAGVTLDTQYF. DNA for the CDR3: TGTGCTGGGGTCACCTTAGATACGCAGTATTTT.

In its sample, this clonotype was seen many times. The rearrangement links TRBV4-1 to TRBJ1-4; TRBD1 is a possible D gene (6 bases). Per germline, CDR1 MGHRA and CDR2 YSYEKL. The CDR3 runs to 16 residues. Trimming stripped 3 bases from V and 5 bases from J, with 16 bases between. The CDR3, as DNA: TGCGCCAGCAGCCATGGGGGCCGGTTGAGGAATGAAAAACTGTTTTTT. As protein: CASSHGGRLRNEKLFF.

At least ten counts were recorded for this clonotype. The J gene is TRBJ1-3, the V gene TRBV10-3; D is ambiguous. Germline V gives CDR1 ENHRY, CDR2 SYGVKD. Trimming left V 4 bases short and J 0 bases short, with 7 bases between. The CDR3 has 14 amino acids. CDR3 region: CAISVTDSGNTIYF. CDR3 bases: TGTGCCATCAGTGTTACTGACTCTGGAAACACCATATATTTT.

This clonotype was detected ten times or more. DNA of the CDR3: TGCGCCAGCAGCTTGCCAGGGGGCTGGAACAATGAGCAGTTCTTC. It encodes CASSLPGGWNNEQFF. The rearrangement uses TRBV5-1 and TRBJ2-1; 8 nucleotides match TRBD1. V was pared by 1 base and J by 5 bases, with 5 bases of the junction left unmatched. Germline assignment: CDR1 SGHRS and CDR2 YFSETQ. The CDR3 has 15 amino acids.

This clonotype was found many times. V usage is TRBV5-1 and J usage is TRBJ2-3; D is ambiguous. The CDR3 is 12 amino acids. Germline V gene lookup returns CDR1 SGHRS and CDR2 YFSETQ. Trimming removed 2 bases at V and 2 bases at J, with 3 bases between. The CDR3 reads CASSLPTDTQYF. Here the CDR3 DNA reads TGCGCCAGCAGCTTACCCACAGATACGCAGTATTTT.

This clonotype was detected many times. V gene TRBV20-1 combines with J gene TRBJ2-7; 11 nucleotides line up with TRBD2. V trimming: 1 base; J trimming: 2 bases; junction bases outside the gene matches: 1. The V gene's germline CDR1 is DFQATT and CDR2 SNEGSKA (reference sequence). The CDR3 covers 14 residues. The CDR3 reads CSARGGLAAYEQYF. The CDR3 nucleotides read TGCAGTGCTAGAGGGGGACTAGCGGCCTACGAGCAGTACTTC.

Many counts were recorded for this clonotype. The chain is built from TRBV20-1 and TRBJ2-3, with a weak D call TRBD1 (5 bases). There are 15 residues in the CDR3. CDR1 is DFQATT and CDR2 is SNEGSKA in the germline V gene (reference sequence). V lost 5 bases, J lost 1 base, and 16 bases lay in between. The CDR3 spells CSAYLRVEGTDTQYF. The CDR3 DNA follows: TGCAGTGCTTACCTCAGGGTGGAAGGCACAGATACGCAGTATTTT.

This clonotype was seen repeatedly, ten times or more. The J gene is TRBJ2-2, the V gene TRBV5-1, with D possibly TRBD1 on 5 matching bases. CDR3 length: 13 amino acids. The V end lost 4 bases, the J end lost 5 bases, and 9 bases lay between the germline ends. CDR1 and CDR2 from the germline V gene are SGHRS and YFSETQ. This CDR3 is CASSLSGTGELFF. CDR3 in DNA: TGCGCCAGCAGCCTCTCAGGGACCGGGGAGCTGTTTTTT.

This clonotype was found many times. This chain links TRBV11-1 with TRBJ1-3; no definite D call. This CDR3 has 16 amino acids. Between the trimmed V and J ends, which lost 4 bases and 0 bases, there was a span of 13 bases. Germline V gene lookup returns CDR1 SGHAT and CDR2 FQDESV (reference sequence). CDR3 amino acids: CASSSDSPRSGNTIYF. For the CDR3, the DNA is TGTGCCAGCAGCTCCGACTCGCCCCGCTCTGGAAACACCATATATTTT.

This clonotype was observed many times. This sequence joins TRBV5-1 and TRBJ1-1, with a tentative D call TRBD1 (6 bases). Germline V gene sequence: CDR1 SGHRS, CDR2 YFSETQ. V was trimmed by 0 bases and J by 1 base, leaving 10 bases between them. The CDR3 has 15 residues. CDR3 protein: CASSLDGGGNTEAFF. The CDR3 DNA reads as TGCGCCAGCAGCTTGGATGGGGGCGGGAACACTGAAGCTTTCTTT.

This clonotype was found many times. This chain connects TRBV7-2 to TRBJ1-5; weak D call: TRBD1 (5 bases). This CDR3 has 15 amino acids. Looked up from germline, CDR1 is SGHTA and CDR2 is FQGNSA. With 5 bases removed from V and 7 bases from J, the gap between germline ends came to 18 bases. The CDR3 DNA sequence: TGTGCCAGCAGCACCGGGACGAGGGAAGGCCAGCCCCAGCATTTT. Translation gives CASSTGTREGQPQHF.

This clonotype was observed many times. The chain links TRBV3-1 to TRBJ1-1; 7 bases align to TRBD1. The CDR3 loop spans 14 amino acids. Germline CDR1 LGHDT, CDR2 YNNKEL (reference sequence). V dropped 2 bases and J dropped 11; count of bases not matched to a gene: 11. The CDR3 nucleotides read TGTGCCAGCAGCCAACACAGGGGAGGAAAGGGGGCTTTCTTT. Its protein is CASSQHRGGKGAFF.

This clonotype occurred many times. This rearrangement joins TRBV29-1 to TRBJ1-1; D is perhaps TRBD1 (5 bases). V dropped 3 bases and J dropped 0 bases, with 11 bases sitting between them. The germline gives CDR1 SQVTM, CDR2 ANQGSEA. This CDR3 is built from 14 residues. The CDR3 sequence is CSVDRTLLNTEAFF. DNA for the CDR3: TGCAGCGTTGATCGGACACTTCTGAACACTGAAGCTTTCTTT.